A selection of T cell receptor beta chains follows, all from one sample in a study of cytotoxic CD8 clonotypes in ibrutinib-treated CLL. Profiling relied on immunoSEQ multiplex PCR, and the TCRdb table lists in-frame clones only, not all of them. The sample lists roughly 220,000 clones, around 75% occurring once. The material sequenced was PBMCs, taken after 12 months of ibrutinib treatment. These receptors were taken from a human donor with chronic lymphocytic leukemia. Each CDR3 is given with its conserved first and last residue. The order of the fields is D gene, J gene, CDR3 length, clone size, V gene, CDR3 DNA, CDR3 protein. A D gene is named only where the DNA matches it firmly. Clone sizes are given selectively: once, few, many, or a class where the clone is expanded.

>TRBD1|TRBJ2-7|15|-|TRBV6-1
TGTGCCAGCAGCTCGGGACAGGGGGCGGCGTACGAGCAGTACTTC
CASSSGQGAAYEQYF
>-|TRBJ1-1|12|few|TRBV10-1
TGCGCCAGCAGTGACCCTAGCTCTGAAGCTTTCTTT
CASSDPSSEAFF
>TRBD2|TRBJ2-7|15|-|TRBV28
TGTGCCAGCATTAGTATTGGCAGCGGGAGTTACGAGCAGTACTTC
CASISIGSGSYEQYF
>-|TRBJ1-4|16|once|TRBV6-6
TGTGCCAGCAGTTACACACCGTATCTACTTAATGAAAAACTGTTTTTT
CASSYTPYLLNEKLFF
>TRBD1|TRBJ1-2|14|-|TRBV5-6
TGTGCCAGCAGCTTTCTGCAGGGGGCAGCAGGCTACACCTTC
CASSFLQGAAGYTF
>TRBD1|TRBJ2-5|14|-|TRBV27
TGTGCCAGCAGTACCCCGGGACAGAAAGAGACCCAGTACTTC
CASSTPGQKETQYF
>-|TRBJ2-5|15|-|TRBV4-3
TGCGCCAGCAGCCACTGGACCGGGGAATTAGAGACCCAGTACTTC
CASSHWTGELETQYF
>-|TRBJ1-2|12|-|TRBV29-1
TGCAGCGTGGGGGACACTAACTATGGCTACACCTTC
CSVGDTNYGYTF
>-|TRBJ2-2|13|-|TRBV27
TGTGCCAGCCGTACGCCGGGCACCGGGGAGCTGTTTTTT
CASRTPGTGELFF
>-|TRBJ2-7|11|-|TRBV11-2
TGTGCCAGCAGGGCTACAGGTCTTGAGTACTTC
CASRATGLEYF
>-|TRBJ1-3|14|-|TRBV5-6
TGTGCCAGCAGCTTGTTCGTCTCTGGAAACACCATATATTTT
CASSLFVSGNTIYF
>-|TRBJ1-1|12|many|TRBV15
TGTGCCACCAGCAGAGCCCCCCGGGAAGCTTTCTTT
CATSRAPREAFF
>-|TRBJ2-7|12|-|TRBV29-1
TGCAGCGTTCGCGACAACTCCTACGAGCAGTACTTC
CSVRDNSYEQYF
>-|TRBJ2-7|14|-|TRBV19
TGTGCCAGTAGTCCCCGGGTTAGCGATTACGAGCAGTACTTC
CASSPRVSDYEQYF
>TRBD1|TRBJ2-1|15|once|TRBV5-1
TGCGCCAGCAGCTCTGCGGGACAGGGGTTGGATGAGCAGTTCTTC
CASSSAGQGLDEQFF
>TRBD1|TRBJ2-7|14|once|TRBV6-4
TGTGCCAGCAGCGGACAGGGGATGCCCTACGAGCAGTACTTC
CASSGQGMPYEQYF
>TRBD1|TRBJ1-4|15|few|TRBV30
TGTGCCTGGAGTGTAGGGGGGACAGGGAAGGAAAAACTGTTTTTT
CAWSVGGTGKEKLFF
>-|TRBJ1-2|11|-|TRBV4-3
TGCGCCAGCAGCCATGGCATTGGCTACACCTTC
CASSHGIGYTF
>-|TRBJ1-2|15|-|TRBV7-6
TGTGCCAGCAGCTTAAACGACGGGGCGTCAGGGGGCTACACCTTC
CASSLNDGASGGYTF
>TRBD1|TRBJ1-6|15|-|TRBV30
TGTGCCTGGAGTCTCCTAGACAGGGCCGATTCACCCCTCCACTTT
CAWSLLDRADSPLHF
>-|TRBJ1-3|13|-|TRBV7-8
TGTGCCAGCAGCACCACCTCTGGAAACACCATATATTTT
CASSTTSGNTIYF
>-|TRBJ1-2|15|-|TRBV6-6
TGTGCCAGCAGTCAACCCGGGGAAAGCAACTATGGCTACACCTTC
CASSQPGESNYGYTF
>TRBD1|TRBJ2-5|14|once|TRBV27
TGTGCCAGCAAAAGGAACAGGGGGCAAGAGACCCAGTACTTC
CASKRNRGQETQYF
>TRBD1|TRBJ2-7|15|-|TRBV28
TGTGCCAGCATCACGGGGACAGGGTTCTCCTACGAGCAGTACTTC
CASITGTGFSYEQYF
>-|TRBJ1-1|15|-|TRBV27
TGTGCCAGCAGTTTATGGGGGGCGTTGAACACTGAAGCTTTCTTT
CASSLWGALNTEAFF
>-|TRBJ2-2|13|-|TRBV29-1
TGCAGCGTTGAACTCGTGAACACCGGGGAGCTGTTTTTT
CSVELVNTGELFF
>TRBD1|TRBJ2-7|15|-|TRBV7-8
TGTGCCAGCAGCTCCCCCGGGACAGGGGGTTACGAGCAGTACTTC
CASSSPGTGGYEQYF
>-|TRBJ2-1|16|-|TRBV10-3
TGTGCCATCAGGGGAGGAGGTGGGGGACCCTACAATGAGCAGTTCTTC
CAIRGGGGGPYNEQFF
>-|TRBJ1-4|14|-|TRBV19
TGTGCCAGTAGCCCGTCAGGGACTAATGAAAAACTGTTTTTT
CASSPSGTNEKLFF
>-|TRBJ2-3|16|-|TRBV6-6
TGTGCCAGCAGTTACGGCGGCACCGCGGGATTGGATACGCAGTATTTT
CASSYGGTAGLDTQYF
>-|TRBJ1-5|15|-|TRBV7-2
TGTGCCAGCAGCTTCGAGGGCCACCGGAATCAGCCCCAGCATTTT
CASSFEGHRNQPQHF
>-|TRBJ2-7|15|few|TRBV27
TGTGCCAGCAGCCTGTGGGGCGGGCCCCTCCGTGAGCAGTACTTC
CASSLWGGPLREQYF
>TRBD2|TRBJ2-5|16|-|TRBV10-2
TGCGCCAGCAGTGAATTCGGCGGGGGATCCCAAGAGACCCAGTACTTC
CASSEFGGGSQETQYF
>-|TRBJ2-1|13|-|TRBV25-1
TGTGCCAGCAGTTCAGGAGGGAGCACGGCGCAGTTCTTC
CASSSGGSTAQFF
>-|TRBJ1-3|11|-|TRBV29-1
TGCAGCGTTCAGGCTGGAAACACCATATATTTT
CSVQAGNTIYF
>-|TRBJ1-2|9|-|TRBV29-1
TGCAGCGTTGCGGTTGGCTACACCTTC
CSVAVGYTF
>-|TRBJ1-5|14|-|TRBV5-8
TGTGCCAGCAGCTCCGACCAGGGAAATCAGCCCCAGCATTTT
CASSSDQGNQPQHF
>-|TRBJ1-2|12|few|TRBV4-2
TGTGCCAGCAGCCATTCTTATTATGGCTACACCTTC
CASSHSYYGYTF
>-|TRBJ2-5|13|-|TRBV21-1
TGTGCCAGAAACAGGGGACACCAAGAGACCCAGTACTTC
CARNRGHQETQYF
>-|TRBJ2-1|12|few|TRBV27
TGTGCCAGCAGTCGGACCGAGGGTGAGCAGTTCTTC
CASSRTEGEQFF
>TRBD2|TRBJ2-2|16|few|TRBV5-1
TGCGCCAGCAGCTTCGAGACTAGCGTACGGACCGGGGAGCTGTTTTTT
CASSFETSVRTGELFF
>-|TRBJ2-7|12|few|TRBV6-5
TGTGCCAGCAGTGAGATAGCCGAATGGCAGTACTTC
CASSEIAEWQYF